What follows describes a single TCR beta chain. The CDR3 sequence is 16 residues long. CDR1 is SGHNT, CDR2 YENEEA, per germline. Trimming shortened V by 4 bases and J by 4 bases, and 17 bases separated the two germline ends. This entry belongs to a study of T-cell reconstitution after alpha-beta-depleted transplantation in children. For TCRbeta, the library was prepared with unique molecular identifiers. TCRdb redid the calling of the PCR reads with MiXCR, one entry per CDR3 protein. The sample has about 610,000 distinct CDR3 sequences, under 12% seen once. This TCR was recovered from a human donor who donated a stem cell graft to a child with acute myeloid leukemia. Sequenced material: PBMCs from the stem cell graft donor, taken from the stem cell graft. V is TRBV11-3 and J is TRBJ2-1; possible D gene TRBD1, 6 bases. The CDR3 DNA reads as TGTGCCAGCAGCTCACGTGGGACAAAACTTTACAATGAGCAGTTCTTC. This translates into CASSSRGTKLYNEQFF.